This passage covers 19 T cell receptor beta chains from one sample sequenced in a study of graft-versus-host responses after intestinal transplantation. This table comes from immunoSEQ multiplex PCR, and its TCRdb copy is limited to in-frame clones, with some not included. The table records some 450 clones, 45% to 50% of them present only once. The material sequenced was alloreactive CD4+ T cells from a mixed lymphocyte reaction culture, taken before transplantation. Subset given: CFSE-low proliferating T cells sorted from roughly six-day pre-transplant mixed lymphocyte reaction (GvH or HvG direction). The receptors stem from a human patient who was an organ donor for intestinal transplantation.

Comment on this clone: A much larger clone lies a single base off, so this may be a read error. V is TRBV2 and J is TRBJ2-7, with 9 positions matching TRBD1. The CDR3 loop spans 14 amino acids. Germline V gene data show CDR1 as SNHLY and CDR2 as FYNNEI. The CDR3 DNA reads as TGTGCCAGCAGTGAAGGGACAGGGGACTACGAGCAGCACTTC. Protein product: CASSEGTGDYEQHF. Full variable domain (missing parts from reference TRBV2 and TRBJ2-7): EPEVTQTPSHQVTQMGQEVILRCVPISNHLYFYWYRQILGQKVEFLVSFYNNEISEKSEIFDDQFSVERPDGSNFTLKIRSTKLEDSAMYFCASSEGTGDYEQHFGPGTRLTVT.

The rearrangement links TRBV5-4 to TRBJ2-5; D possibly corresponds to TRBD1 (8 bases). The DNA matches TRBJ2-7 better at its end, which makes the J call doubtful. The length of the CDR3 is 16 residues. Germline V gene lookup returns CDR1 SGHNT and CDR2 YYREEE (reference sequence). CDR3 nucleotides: TGTGCCAGCAGCTTGGGGGGGGGACAGGAAGCCTACGAGCAGTACTTC. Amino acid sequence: CASSLGGGQEAYEQYF.

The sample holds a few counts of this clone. In DNA, the CDR3 is TGTGCCACCCAAACCCCGGGGACAGATACGCAGTATTTT. This translates into CATQTPGTDTQYF. This chain connects TRBV19 to TRBJ2-3; maybe TRBD2 (5 bases). Germline loops: CDR1 LNHDA, CDR2 SQIVND (reference sequence). The CDR3 has 13 amino acids. V gave up 10 bases and J gave up 3 bases, with 14 bases separating them. Combining the CDR3 with reference TRBV19 and TRBJ2-3 gives the whole variable domain DGGITQSPKYLFRKEGQNVTLSCEQNLNHDAMYWYRQDPGQGLRLIYYSQIVNDFQKGDIAEGYSVSREKKESFPLTVTSAQKNPTAFYLCATQTPGTDTQYFGPGTRLTVL.

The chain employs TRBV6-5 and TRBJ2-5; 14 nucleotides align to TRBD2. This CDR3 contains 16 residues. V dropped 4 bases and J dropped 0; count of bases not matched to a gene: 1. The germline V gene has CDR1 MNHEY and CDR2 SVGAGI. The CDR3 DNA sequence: TGTGCCAGCAGTTGGACTAGCGGGAGGAACCAAGAGACCCAGTACTTC. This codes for CASSWTSGRNQETQYF.

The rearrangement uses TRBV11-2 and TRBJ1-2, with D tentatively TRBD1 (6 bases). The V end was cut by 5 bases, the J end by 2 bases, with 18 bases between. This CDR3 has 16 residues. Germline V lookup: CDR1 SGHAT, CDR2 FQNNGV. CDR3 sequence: CASSPQGLIGNYGYTF. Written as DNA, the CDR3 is TGTGCCAGCAGCCCGCAGGGGCTGATAGGGAACTATGGCTACACCTTC.

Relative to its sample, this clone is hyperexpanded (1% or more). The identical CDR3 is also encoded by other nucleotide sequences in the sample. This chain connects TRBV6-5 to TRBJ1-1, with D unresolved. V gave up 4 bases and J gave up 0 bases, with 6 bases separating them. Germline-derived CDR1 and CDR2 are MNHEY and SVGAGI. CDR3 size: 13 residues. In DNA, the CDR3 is TGTGCCAGCAGTTCTCCAGTGAACACTGAAGCTTTCTTT. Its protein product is CASSSPVNTEAFF.

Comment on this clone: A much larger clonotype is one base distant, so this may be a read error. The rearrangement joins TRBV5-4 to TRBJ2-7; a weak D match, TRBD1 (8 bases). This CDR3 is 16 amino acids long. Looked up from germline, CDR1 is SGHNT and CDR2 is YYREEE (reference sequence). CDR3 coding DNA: TGTGCCACCAGCTTGGGGGGGGGACAGGAAGCCTACGAGCAGTACTTC. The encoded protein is CATSLGGGQEAYEQYF.

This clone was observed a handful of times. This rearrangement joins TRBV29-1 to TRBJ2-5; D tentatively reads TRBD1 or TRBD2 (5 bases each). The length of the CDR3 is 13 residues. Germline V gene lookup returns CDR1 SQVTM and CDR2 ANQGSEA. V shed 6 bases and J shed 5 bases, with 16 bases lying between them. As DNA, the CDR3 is TGCAGCGTCGGGGCCTCCTCCAGGGAGACCCAGTACTTC. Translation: CSVGASSRETQYF.

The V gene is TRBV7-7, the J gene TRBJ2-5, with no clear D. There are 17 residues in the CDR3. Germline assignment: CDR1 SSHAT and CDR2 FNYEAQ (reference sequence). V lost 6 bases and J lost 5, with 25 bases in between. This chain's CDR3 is CASSDDQGIIVDETQYF. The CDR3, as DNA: TGTGCCAGCAGTGATGACCAAGGGATCATCGTCGACGAGACCCAGTACTTC. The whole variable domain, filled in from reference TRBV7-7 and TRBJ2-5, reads GAGVSQSPRYKVTKRGQDVTLRCDPISSHATLYWYQQALGQGPEFLTYFNYEAQPDKSGLPSDRFSAERPEGSISTLTIQRTEQRDSAMYRCASSDDQGIIVDETQYFGPGTRLLVL.

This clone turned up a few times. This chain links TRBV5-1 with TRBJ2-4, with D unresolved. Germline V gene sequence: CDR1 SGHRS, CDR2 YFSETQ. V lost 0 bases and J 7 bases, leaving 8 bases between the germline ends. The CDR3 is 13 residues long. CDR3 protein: CASSLVTENIQYF. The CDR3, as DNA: TGCGCCAGCAGCTTGGTTACAGAGAACATTCAGTACTTC.

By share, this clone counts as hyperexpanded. CDR3 sequence (DNA): TGTGCCAGTAGTGGGACAGGGGTTGAAAAACTGTTTTTT. Protein product: CASSGTGVEKLFF. V is TRBV19 and J is TRBJ1-4, with TRBD1 identical over 10 bases. Germline V gene data show CDR1 as LNHDA and CDR2 as SQIVND (reference sequence). V was pared by 5 bases and J by 7 bases, with 1 base of the junction left unmatched. This CDR3 is 13 amino acids long.

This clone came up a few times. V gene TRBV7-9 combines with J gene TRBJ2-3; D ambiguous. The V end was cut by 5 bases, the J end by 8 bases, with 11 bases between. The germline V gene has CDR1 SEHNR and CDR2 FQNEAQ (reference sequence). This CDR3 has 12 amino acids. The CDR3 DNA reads TGTGCCAGCAGCCAGACGCTGGGTACGCAGTATTTT. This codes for CASSQTLGTQYF.

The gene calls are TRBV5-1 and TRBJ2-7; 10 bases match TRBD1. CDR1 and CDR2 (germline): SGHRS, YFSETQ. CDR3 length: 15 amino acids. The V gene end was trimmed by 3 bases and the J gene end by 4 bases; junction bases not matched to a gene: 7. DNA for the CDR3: TGCGCCAGCAGCTCAACACCGGGACAGGGGTACGAGCAGTACTTC. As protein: CASSSTPGQGYEQYF. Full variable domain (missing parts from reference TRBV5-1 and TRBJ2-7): KAGVTQTPRYLIKTRGQQVTLSCSPISGHRSVSWYQQTPGQGLQFLFEYFSETQRNKGNFPGRFSGRQFSNSRSEMNVSTLELGDSALYLCASSSTPGQGYEQYFGPGTRLTVT.

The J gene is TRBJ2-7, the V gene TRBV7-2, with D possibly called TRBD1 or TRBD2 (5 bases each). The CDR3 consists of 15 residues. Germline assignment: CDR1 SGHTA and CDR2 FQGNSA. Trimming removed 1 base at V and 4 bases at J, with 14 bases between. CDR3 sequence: CASSLVGGRSYEQYF. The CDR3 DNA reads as TGTGCCAGCAGCTTAGTTGGGGGACGTTCTTACGAGCAGTACTTC. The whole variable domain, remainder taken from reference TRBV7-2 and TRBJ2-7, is GAGVSQSPSNKVTEKGKDVELRCDPISGHTALYWYRQSLGQGLEFLIYFQGNSAPDKSGLPSDRFSAERTGGSVSTLTIQRTQQEDSAVYLCASSLVGGRSYEQYFGPGTRLTVT.

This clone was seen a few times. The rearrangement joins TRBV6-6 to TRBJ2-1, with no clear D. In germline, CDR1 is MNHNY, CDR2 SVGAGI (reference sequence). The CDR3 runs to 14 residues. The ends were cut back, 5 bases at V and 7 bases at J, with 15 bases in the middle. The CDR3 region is CASSRASAGNEQFF. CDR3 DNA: TGTGCCAGCAGTAGGGCCTCCGCTGGGAATGAGCAGTTCTTC.

The CDR3 region is CASSERGRSYEQYF. CDR3 coding DNA: TGTGCCAGCAGTGAGAGGGGCCGTTCCTACGAGCAGTACTTC. The V gene is TRBV6-1, the J gene TRBJ2-7, with D perhaps TRBD1 or TRBD2 (5 bases each). Germline V lookup: CDR1 MNHNS, CDR2 SASEGT. The germline V and J ends were trimmed by 3 bases and 1 base, with 10 bases remaining between them. The CDR3 contains 14 residues.

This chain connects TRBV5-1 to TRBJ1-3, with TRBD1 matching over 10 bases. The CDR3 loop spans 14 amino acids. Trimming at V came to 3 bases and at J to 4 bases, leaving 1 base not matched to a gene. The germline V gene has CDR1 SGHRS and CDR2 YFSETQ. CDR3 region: CASSSGQGGNTIYF. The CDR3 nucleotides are TGCGCCAGCAGCTCGGGACAGGGGGGAAACACCATATATTTT.

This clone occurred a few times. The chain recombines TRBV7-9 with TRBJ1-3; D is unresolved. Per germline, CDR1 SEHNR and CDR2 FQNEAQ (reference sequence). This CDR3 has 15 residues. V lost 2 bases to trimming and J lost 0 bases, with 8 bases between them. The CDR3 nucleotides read TGTGCCAGCAGCTTATACGCCAGCTCTGGAAACACCATATATTTT. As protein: CASSLYASSGNTIYF.

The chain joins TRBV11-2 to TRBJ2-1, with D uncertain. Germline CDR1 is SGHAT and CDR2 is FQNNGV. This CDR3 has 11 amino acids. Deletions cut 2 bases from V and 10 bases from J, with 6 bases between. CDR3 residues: CASSLRLEQFF. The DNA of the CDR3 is TGTGCCAGCAGCTTACGGCTAGAGCAGTTCTTC. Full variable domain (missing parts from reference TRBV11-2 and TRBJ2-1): EAGVAQSPRYKIIEKRQSVAFWCNPISGHATLYWYQQILGQGPKLLIQFQNNGVVDDSQLPKDRFSAERLKGVDSTLKIQPAKLEDSAVYLCASSLRLEQFFGPGTRLTVL.